What follows are 5 T cell receptor beta chains derived from one specimen sequenced in a study of hypomethylating agent response in myelodysplastic syndrome. Libraries were prepared by immunoSEQ multiplex PCR; TCRdb keeps only in-frame clonotypes and omits some of them. Altogether around 5,000 clones are present, 70% to 90% being singletons, with the ten largest covering 15% to 20%. Sequences were derived from bone marrow, sampled before or after starting hypomethylating agent treatment for myelodysplastic syndrome (not recorded which). The receptors stem from a human donor with myelodysplastic syndrome.

The chain joins TRBV30 to TRBJ1-2; D gene uncertain. The CDR3 runs to 11 residues. V lost 3 bases, J lost 4 bases, and 6 bases lay in between. The germline V gene has CDR1 GTSNPN and CDR2 SVGIG (reference sequence). DNA for the CDR3: TGTGCCTGGAGAAACAGCTATGGCTACACCTTC. It codes for CAWRNSYGYTF.

V usage is TRBV18 and J usage is TRBJ1-1, with D possibly TRBD1 on 6 matching bases. The CDR3 loop spans 17 amino acids. The V gene lost 0 bases and the J gene lost 0 bases, with 14 bases spanning the gap. Germline values: CDR1 KGHSH, CDR2 LQKENI. CDR3 sequence (DNA): TGTGCCAGCTCACCACCAGGATCGGGGGCATTGAACACTGAAGCTTTCTTT. Translated: CASSPPGSGALNTEAFF.

V gene TRBV10-3 combines with J gene TRBJ1-2, with 10 bases lining up with TRBD1. The CDR3 runs to 16 residues. The V gene's germline CDR1 is ENHRY and CDR2 SYGVKD. Unmatched junction bases numbered 6, after V lost 3 bases and J lost 2 bases. The CDR3 nucleotides read TGTGCCATCAGTGAAACCGGGACAGGGGTGAACTATGGCTACACCTTC. This codes for CAISETGTGVNYGYTF.

The J gene is TRBJ1-4, the V gene TRBV5-6; D ambiguous. This CDR3 comprises 14 residues. Germline CDR1 is SGHDT and CDR2 is YYEEEE. V was clipped by 2 bases and J by 7 bases, with 12 bases between them. Here the CDR3 DNA reads TGTGCCAGCAGCTTTGGGCCGTCAGTTGAAAAACTGTTTTTT. This translates into CASSFGPSVEKLFF.

This rearrangement joins TRBV4-1 to TRBJ2-1; weak D call: TRBD1 (5 bases). CDR1 and CDR2 from the germline V gene are MGHRA and YSYEKL. This CDR3 region has 13 residues. The V end lost 0 bases, the J end lost 10 bases, and 10 bases lay between the germline ends. The chain's CDR3 is CASSQELGREQFF. DNA for the CDR3: TGCGCCAGCAGCCAAGAACTGGGGCGAGAGCAGTTCTTC.